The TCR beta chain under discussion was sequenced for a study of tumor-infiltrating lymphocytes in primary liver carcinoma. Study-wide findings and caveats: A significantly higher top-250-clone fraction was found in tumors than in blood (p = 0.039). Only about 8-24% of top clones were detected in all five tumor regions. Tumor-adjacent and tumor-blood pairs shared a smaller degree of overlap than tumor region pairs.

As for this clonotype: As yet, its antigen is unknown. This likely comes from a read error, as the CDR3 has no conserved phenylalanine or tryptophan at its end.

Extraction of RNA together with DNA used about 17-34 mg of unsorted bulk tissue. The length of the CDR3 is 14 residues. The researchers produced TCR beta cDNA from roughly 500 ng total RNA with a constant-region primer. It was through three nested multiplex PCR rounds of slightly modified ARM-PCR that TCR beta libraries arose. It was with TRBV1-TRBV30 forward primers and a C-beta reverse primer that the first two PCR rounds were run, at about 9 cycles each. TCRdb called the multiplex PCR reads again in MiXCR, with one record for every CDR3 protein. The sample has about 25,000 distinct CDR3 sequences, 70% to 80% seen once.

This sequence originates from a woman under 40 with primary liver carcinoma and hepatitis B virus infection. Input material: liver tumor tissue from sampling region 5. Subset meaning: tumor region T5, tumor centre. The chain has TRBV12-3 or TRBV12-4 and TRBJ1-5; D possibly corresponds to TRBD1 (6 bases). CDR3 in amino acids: CTSCIRQGNQPQHI. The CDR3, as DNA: TGTACCAGCTGTATACGACAGGGCAATCAGCCCCAGCATATT.